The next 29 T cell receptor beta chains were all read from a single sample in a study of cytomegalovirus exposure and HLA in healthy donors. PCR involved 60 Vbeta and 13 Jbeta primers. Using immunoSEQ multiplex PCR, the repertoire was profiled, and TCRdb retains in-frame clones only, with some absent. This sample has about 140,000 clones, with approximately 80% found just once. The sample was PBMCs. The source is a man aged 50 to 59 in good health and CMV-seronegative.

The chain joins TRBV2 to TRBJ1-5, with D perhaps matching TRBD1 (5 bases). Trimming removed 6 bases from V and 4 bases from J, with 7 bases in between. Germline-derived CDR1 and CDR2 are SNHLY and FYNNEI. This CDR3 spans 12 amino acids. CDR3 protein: CASRQVNQPQHF. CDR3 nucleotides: TGTGCCAGCAGACAGGTTAATCAGCCCCAGCATTTT.

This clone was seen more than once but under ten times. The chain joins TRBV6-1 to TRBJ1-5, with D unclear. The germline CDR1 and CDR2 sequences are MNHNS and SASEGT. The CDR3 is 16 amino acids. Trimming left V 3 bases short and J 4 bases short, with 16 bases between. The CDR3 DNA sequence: TGTGCCAGCAGTGAGATCCATTCGGGGATGAATCAGCCCCAGCATTTT. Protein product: CASSEIHSGMNQPQHF.

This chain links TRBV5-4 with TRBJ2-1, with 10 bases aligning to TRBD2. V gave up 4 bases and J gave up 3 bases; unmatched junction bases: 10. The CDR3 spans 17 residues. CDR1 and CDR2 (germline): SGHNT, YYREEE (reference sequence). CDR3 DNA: TGTGCCAGCAGCCCGGACCGGACTAGCGGTTACTACAATGAGCAGTTCTTC. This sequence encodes CASSPDRTSGYYNEQFF.

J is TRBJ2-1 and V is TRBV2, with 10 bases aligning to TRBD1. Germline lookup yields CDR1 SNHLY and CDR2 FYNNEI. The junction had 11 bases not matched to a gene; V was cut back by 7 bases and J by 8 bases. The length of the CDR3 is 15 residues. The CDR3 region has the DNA TGTGCCAGCACCTTACCCGGGACAGGGGTGCATGAGCAGTTCTTC. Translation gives CASTLPGTGVHEQFF.

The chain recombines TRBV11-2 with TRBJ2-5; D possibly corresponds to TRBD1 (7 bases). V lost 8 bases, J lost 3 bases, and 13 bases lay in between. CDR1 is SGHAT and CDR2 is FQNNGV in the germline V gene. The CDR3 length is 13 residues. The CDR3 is CASRLGQEETQYF. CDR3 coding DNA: TGTGCCAGCCGACTAGGACAGGAAGAGACCCAGTACTTC.

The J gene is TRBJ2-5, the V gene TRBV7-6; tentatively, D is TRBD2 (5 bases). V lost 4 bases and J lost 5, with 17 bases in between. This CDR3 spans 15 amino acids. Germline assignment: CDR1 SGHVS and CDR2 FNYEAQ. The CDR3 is CASSSERPPRETQYF. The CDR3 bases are TGTGCCAGCAGCTCAGAGCGGCCACCTAGGGAGACCCAGTACTTC.

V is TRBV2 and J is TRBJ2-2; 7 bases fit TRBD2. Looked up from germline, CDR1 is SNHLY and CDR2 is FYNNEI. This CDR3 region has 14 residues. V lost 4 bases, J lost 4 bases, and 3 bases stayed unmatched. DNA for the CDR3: TGTGCCAGCAGTGGCCTAGCGGCCACCGGGGAGCTGTTTTTT. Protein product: CASSGLAATGELFF.

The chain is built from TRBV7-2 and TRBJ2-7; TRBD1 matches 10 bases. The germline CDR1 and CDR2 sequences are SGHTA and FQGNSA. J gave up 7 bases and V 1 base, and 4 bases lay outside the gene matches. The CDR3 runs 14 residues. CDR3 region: CASSLGRGQGEQYF. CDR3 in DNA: TGTGCCAGCAGCTTAGGTCGGGGACAGGGGGAGCAGTACTTC.

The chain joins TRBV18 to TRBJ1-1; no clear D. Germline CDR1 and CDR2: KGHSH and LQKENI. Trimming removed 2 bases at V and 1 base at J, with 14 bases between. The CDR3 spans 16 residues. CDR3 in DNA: TGTGCCAGCTCACCATCCAACGGACTTGGGAACACTGAAGCTTTCTTT. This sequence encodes CASSPSNGLGNTEAFF.

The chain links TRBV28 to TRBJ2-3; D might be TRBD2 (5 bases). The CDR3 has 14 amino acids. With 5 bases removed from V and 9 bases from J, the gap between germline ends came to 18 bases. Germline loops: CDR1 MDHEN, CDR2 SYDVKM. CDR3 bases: TGTGCCAGCAGTGAGCCGGCCCTTAAGCGGACGCAGTATTTT. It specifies CASSEPALKRTQYF.

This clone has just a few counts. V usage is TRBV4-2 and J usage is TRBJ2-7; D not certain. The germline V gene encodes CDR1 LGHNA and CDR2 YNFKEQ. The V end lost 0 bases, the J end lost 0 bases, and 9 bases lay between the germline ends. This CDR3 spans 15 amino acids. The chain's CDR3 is CASSQEQTTSYEQYF. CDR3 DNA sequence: TGTGCCAGCAGCCAAGAACAGACAACCTCCTACGAGCAGTACTTC.

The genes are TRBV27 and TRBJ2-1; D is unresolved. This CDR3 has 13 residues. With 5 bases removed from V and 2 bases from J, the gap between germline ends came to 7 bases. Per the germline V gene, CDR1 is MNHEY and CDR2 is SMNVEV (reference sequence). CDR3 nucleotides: TGTGCCAGCAGTGCTACTACCTACAATGAGCAGTTCTTC. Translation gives CASSATTYNEQFF.

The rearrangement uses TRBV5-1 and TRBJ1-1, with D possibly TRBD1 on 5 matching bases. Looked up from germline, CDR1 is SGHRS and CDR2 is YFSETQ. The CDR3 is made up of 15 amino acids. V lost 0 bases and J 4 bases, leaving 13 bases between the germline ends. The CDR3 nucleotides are TGCGCCAGCAGCTTGGAGGTCAGGGTGAGCACTGAAGCTTTCTTT. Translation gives CASSLEVRVSTEAFF.

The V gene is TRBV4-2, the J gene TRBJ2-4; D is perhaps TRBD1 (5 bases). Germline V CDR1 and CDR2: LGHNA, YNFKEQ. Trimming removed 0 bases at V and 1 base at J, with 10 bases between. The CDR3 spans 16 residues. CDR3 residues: CASSQEAGAAKNIQYF. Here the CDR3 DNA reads TGTGCCAGCAGCCAAGAAGCTGGGGCGGCCAAAAACATTCAGTACTTC.

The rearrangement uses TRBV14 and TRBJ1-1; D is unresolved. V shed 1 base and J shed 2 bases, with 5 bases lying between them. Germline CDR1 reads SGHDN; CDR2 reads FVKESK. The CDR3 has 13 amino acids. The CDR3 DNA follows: TGTGCCAGCAGCCAAGGGGCTAACACTGAAGCTTTCTTT. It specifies CASSQGANTEAFF.

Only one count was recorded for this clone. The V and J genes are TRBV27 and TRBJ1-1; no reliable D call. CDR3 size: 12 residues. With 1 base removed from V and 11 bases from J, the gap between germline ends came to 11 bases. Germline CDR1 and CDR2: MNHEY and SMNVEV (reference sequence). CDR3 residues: CASSLLSGRAFF. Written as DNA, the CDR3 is TGTGCCAGCAGTTTATTATCAGGTAGGGCTTTCTTT.

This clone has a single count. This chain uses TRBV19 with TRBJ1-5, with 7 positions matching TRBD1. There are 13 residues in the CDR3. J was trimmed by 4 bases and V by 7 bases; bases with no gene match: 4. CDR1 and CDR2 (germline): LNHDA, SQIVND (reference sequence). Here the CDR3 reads CASTKQGNQPQHF. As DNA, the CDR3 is TGTGCCAGTACCAAACAGGGGAATCAGCCCCAGCATTTT.

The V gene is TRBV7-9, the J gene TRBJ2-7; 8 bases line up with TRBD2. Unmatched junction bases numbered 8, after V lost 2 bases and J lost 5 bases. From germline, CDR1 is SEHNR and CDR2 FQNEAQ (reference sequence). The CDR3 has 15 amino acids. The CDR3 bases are TGTGCCAGCAGCTTACCCTACGGGAGGGTCGACGAGCAGTACTTC. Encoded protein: CASSLPYGRVDEQYF. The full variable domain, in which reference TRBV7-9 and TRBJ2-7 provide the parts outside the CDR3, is DTGVSQNPRHKITKRGQNVTFRCDPISEHNRLYWYRQTLGQGPEFLTYFQNEAQLEKSRLLSDRFSAERPKGSFSTLEIQRTEQGDSAMYLCASSLPYGRVDEQYFGPGTRLTVT.

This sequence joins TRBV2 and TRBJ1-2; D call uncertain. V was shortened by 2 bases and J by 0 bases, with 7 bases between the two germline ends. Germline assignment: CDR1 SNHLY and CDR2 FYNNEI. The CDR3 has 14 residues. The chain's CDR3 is CASSESRTNYGYTF. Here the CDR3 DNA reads TGTGCCAGCAGTGAATCCAGGACTAACTATGGCTACACCTTC.

The chain's CDR3 is CAITPDIAGANVLTF. CDR3 sequence (DNA): TGTGCCATCACCCCGGACATCGCTGGGGCCAACGTCCTGACTTTC. V and J are TRBV10-3 and TRBJ2-6; possibly TRBD1 for D (5 bases). Per the germline V gene, CDR1 is ENHRY and CDR2 is SYGVKD. The CDR3 has 15 amino acids. The ends were cut back, 7 bases at V and 2 bases at J, with 12 bases in the middle.

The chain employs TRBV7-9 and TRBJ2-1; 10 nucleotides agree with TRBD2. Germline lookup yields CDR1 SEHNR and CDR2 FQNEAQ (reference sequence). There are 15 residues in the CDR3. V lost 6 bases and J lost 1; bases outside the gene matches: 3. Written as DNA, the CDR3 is TGTGCCAGCAGACCGGGACTAGCGTCCTACAATGAGCAGTTCTTC. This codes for CASRPGLASYNEQFF.

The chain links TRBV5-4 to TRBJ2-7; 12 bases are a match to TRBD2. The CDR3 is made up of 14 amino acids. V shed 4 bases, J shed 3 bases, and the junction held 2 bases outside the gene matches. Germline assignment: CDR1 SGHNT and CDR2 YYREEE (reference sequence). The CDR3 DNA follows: TGTGCCAGCAGCCGGACTAGCGGGAACTACGAGCAGTACTTC. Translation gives CASSRTSGNYEQYF.

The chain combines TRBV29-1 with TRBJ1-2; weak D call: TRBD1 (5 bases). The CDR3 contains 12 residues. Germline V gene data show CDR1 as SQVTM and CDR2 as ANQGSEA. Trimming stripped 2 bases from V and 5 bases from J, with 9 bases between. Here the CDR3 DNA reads TGCAGCGTTGAACGGGGGAAGTATGGCTACACCTTC. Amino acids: CSVERGKYGYTF.

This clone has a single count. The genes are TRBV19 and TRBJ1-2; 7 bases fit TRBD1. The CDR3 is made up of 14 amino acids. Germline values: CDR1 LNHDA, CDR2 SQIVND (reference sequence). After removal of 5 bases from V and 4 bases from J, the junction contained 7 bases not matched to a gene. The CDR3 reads CASSPDRVLYGYTF. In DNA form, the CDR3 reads TGTGCCAGTAGTCCCGACAGGGTACTCTATGGCTACACCTTC. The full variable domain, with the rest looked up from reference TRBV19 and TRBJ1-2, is DGGITQSPKYLFRKEGQNVTLSCEQNLNHDAMYWYRQDPGQGLRLIYYSQIVNDFQKGDIAEGYSVSREKKESFPLTVTSAQKNPTAFYLCASSPDRVLYGYTFGSGTRLTVV.

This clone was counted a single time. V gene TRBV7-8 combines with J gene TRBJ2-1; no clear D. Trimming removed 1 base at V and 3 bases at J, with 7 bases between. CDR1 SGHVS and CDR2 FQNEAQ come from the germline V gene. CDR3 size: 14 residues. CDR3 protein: CASSLDTGYNEQFF. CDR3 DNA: TGTGCCAGCAGCTTAGACACGGGCTACAATGAGCAGTTCTTC.

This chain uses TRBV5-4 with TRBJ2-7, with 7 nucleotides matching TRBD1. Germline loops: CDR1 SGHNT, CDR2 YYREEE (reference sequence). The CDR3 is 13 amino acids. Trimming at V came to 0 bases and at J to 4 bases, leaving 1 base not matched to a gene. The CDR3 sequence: CASSLGDRYEQYF. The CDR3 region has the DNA TGTGCCAGCAGCTTGGGGGACAGATACGAGCAGTACTTC.

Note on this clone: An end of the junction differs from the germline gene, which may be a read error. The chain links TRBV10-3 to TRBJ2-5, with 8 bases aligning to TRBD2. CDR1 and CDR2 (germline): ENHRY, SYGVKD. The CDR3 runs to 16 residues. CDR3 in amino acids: CAISESTSGVQGTQYF. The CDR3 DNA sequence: TGTGCCATCAGTGAGTCAACTAGCGGAGTCCAAGGGACCCAGTACTTC.

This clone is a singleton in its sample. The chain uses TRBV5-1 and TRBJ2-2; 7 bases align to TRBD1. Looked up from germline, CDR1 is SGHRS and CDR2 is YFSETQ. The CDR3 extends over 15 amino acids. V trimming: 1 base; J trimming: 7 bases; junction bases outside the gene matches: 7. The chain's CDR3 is CASSLTDRDYGELFF. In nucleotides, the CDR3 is TGCGCCAGCAGCTTGACCGACAGGGATTACGGGGAGCTGTTTTTT.

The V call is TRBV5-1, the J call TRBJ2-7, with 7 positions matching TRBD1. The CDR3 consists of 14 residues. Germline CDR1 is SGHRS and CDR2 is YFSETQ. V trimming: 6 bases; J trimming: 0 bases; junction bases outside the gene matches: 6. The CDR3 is CASKLRDSSYEQYF. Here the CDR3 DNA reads TGCGCCAGCAAGCTTAGGGACAGCTCCTACGAGCAGTACTTC.